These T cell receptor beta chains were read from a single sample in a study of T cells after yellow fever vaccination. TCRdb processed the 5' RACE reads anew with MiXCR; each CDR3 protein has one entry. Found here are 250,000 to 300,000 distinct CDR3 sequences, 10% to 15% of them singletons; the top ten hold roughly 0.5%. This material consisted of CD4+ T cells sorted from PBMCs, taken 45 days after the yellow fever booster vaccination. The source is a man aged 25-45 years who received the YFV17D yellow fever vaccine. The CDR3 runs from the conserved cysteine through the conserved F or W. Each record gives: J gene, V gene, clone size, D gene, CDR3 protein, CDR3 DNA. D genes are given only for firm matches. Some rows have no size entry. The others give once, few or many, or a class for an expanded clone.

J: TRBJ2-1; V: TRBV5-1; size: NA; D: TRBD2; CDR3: CASSLRTSGSSRGEKFF; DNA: TGCGCCAGCAGCTTAAGGACTAGCGGGTCTTCCAGGGGTGAGAAGTTCTTC
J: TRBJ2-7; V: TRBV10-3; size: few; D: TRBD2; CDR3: CAIRGEAGSRYEQYF; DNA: TGTGCCATCAGGGGGGAAGCGGGATCCAGATACGAGCAGTACTTC
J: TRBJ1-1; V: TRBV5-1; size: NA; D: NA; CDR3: CASSLTRDTEAFF; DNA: TGCGCCAGCAGCTTGACCAGGGACACTGAAGCTTTCTTT
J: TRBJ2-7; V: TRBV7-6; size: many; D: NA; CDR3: CASSADDGYEQYF; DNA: TGTGCCAGCAGCGCAGACGATGGGTACGAGCAGTACTTC
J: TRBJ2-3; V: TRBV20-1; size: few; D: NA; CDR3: CSVRRDPTDTQYF; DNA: TGCAGTGTAAGGCGGGATCCCACAGATACGCAGTATTTT
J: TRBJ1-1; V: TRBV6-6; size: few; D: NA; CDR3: CASSIQVGAFF; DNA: TGTGCCAGCAGTATCCAGGTGGGAGCTTTCTTT
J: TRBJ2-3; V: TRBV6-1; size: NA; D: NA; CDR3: CASRTTDANTQYF; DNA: TGTGCCAGCAGGACAACTGACGCAAATACGCAGTATTTT
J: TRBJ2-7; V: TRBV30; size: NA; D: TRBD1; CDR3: CAWMKGQGNYEQYF; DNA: TGTGCCTGGATGAAGGGACAGGGGAACTACGAGCAGTACTTC
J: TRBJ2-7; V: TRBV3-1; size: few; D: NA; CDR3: CASSQTRQAYPQYF; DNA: TGTGCCAGCAGCCAGACCAGACAAGCCTACCCGCAGTACTTC
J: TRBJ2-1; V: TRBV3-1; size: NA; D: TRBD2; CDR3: CASSHGLAGGTEQFF; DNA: TGTGCCAGCAGCCATGGACTAGCGGGAGGGACTGAGCAGTTCTTC
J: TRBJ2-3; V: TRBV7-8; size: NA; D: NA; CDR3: CASSPSRADTQYF; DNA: TGTGCCAGCAGCCCGTCCCGTGCAGATACGCAGTATTTT
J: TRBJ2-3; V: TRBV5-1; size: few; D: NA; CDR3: CASSLAATPRTDTQYF; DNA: TGCGCCAGCAGCTTGGCCGCCACCCCTCGCACAGATACGCAGTATTTT
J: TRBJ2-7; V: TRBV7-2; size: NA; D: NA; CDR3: CASSSGPTSYEQYF; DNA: TGTGCCAGCAGCTCGGGGCCGACCTCCTACGAGCAGTACTTC
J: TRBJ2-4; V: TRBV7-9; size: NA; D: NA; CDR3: CASSPQSLGNIQYF; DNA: TGTGCCAGCAGCCCACAGAGCTTGGGTAACATTCAGTACTTC
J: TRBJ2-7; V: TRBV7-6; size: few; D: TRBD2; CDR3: CASSLEWGLEYEQYF; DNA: TGTGCCAGCAGCTTAGAGTGGGGACTAGAATACGAGCAGTACTTC
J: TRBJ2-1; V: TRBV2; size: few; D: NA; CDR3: CASKGGTSSYNEQFF; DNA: TGTGCCAGCAAGGGCGGGACAAGCTCCTACAATGAGCAGTTCTTC
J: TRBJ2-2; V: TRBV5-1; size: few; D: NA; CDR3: CASSFVGAVGELFF; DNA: TGCGCCAGCAGCTTTGTGGGAGCGGTCGGGGAGCTGTTTTTT
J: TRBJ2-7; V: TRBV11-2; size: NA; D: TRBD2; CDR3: CASSSGPGLANLRYYEQYF; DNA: TGTGCCAGCAGCTCCGGGCCGGGACTAGCGAATTTAAGGTACTACGAGCAGTACTTC
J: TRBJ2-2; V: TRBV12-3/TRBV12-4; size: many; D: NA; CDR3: CASRMRYTGELFF; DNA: TGTGCCAGCAGGATGCGGTACACCGGGGAGCTGTTTTTT
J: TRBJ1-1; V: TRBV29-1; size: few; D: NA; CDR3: CSVGAEEAFF; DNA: TGCAGCGTTGGGGCGGAGGAAGCTTTCTTT
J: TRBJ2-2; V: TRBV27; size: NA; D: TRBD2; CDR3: CASKGLGGTGELFF; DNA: TGTGCCAGCAAGGGACTAGGGGGCACCGGGGAGCTGTTTTTT
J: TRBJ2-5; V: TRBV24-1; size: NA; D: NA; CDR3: CATAPGQTETQYF; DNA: TGTGCCACCGCCCCCGGACAGACAGAGACCCAGTACTTC
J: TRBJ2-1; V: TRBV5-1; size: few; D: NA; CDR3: CASSLGGTALVDEQFF; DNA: TGCGCCAGCAGCTTGGGGGGGACCGCGTTGGTTGATGAGCAGTTCTTC
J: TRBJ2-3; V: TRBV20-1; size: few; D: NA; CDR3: CSARDWAAGPADTQYF; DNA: TGCAGTGCTAGAGATTGGGCAGCCGGCCCCGCAGATACGCAGTATTTT
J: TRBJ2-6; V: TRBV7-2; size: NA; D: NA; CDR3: CASSFWWSGANVLTF; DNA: TGTGCCAGCAGCTTCTGGTGGTCTGGGGCCAACGTCCTGACTTTC
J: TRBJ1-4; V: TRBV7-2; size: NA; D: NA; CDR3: CASSLSGVGGEKLFF; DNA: TGTGCCAGCAGCTTAAGCGGCGTAGGAGGCGAAAAACTGTTTTTT
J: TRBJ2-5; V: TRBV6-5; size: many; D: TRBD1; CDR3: CASSYEGQRETQYF; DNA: TGTGCCAGCAGTTACGAGGGACAGCGGGAGACCCAGTACTTC
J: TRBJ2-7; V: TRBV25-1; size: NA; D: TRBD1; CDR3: CASSEFTGGPYEQYF; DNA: TGTGCCAGCAGTGAATTTACAGGGGGCCCCTACGAGCAGTACTTC
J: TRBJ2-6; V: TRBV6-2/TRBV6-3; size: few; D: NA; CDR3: CASRTGFYGANVLTF; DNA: TGTGCCAGCAGGACAGGTTTTTATGGGGCCAACGTCCTGACTTTC
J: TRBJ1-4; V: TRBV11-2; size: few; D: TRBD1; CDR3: CASIGQGNEKLFF; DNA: TGTGCCAGCATTGGACAGGGAAACGAAAAACTGTTTTTT
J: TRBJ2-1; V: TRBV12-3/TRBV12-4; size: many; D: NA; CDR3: CASRATGANNEQFF; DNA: TGTGCCAGCAGAGCGACCGGGGCGAACAATGAGCAGTTCTTC
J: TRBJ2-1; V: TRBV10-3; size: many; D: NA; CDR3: CAIGFDEQFF; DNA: TGTGCCATCGGGTTTGATGAGCAGTTCTTC
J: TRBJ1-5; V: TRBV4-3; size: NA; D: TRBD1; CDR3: CASSQDPGGSNQPQHF; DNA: TGCGCCAGCAGCCAAGATCCAGGGGGTAGCAATCAGCCCCAGCATTTT
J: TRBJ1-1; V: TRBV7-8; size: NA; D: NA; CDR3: CASSLVGYNTEAFF; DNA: TGTGCCAGCAGCTTAGTTGGGTACAACACTGAAGCTTTCTTT
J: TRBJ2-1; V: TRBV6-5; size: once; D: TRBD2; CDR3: CASSYSGTSINEQFF; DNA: TGTGCCAGCAGTTACTCGGGGACTAGCATAAATGAGCAGTTCTTC
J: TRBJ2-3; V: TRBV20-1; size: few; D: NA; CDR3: CSASPPQLASDTQYF; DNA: TGCAGTGCTAGTCCCCCGCAACTAGCCTCAGATACGCAGTATTTT
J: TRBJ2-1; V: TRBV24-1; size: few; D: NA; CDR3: CATSDFSQGGRNEQFF; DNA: TGTGCCACCAGTGATTTCTCGCAGGGGGGTAGGAATGAGCAGTTCTTC
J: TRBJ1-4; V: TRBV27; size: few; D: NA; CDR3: CASRTLGTLGNEKLFF; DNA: TGTGCCAGCAGAACGCTAGGGACACTTGGGAATGAAAAACTGTTTTTT
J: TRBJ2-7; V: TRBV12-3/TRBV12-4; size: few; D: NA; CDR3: CASSSGDHYEQYF; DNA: TGTGCCAGCAGTTCGGGGGACCACTACGAGCAGTACTTC
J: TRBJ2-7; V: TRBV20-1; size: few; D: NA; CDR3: CSANQGNNEQYF; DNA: TGCAGTGCCAACCAGGGGAACAACGAGCAGTACTTC
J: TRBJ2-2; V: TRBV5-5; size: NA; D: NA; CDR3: CASSSRYTGELFF; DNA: TGTGCCAGCAGCTCTAGGTACACCGGGGAGCTGTTTTTT
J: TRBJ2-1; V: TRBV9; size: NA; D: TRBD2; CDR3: CASSVGGRRVYNEQFF; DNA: TGTGCCAGCAGCGTAGGCGGGAGGAGGGTCTACAATGAGCAGTTCTTC
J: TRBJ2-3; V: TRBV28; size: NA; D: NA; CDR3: CASHGSVDTQYF; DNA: TGTGCCAGCCACGGCTCGGTTGATACGCAGTATTTT
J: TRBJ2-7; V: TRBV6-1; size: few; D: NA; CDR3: CASSDGPYEQYF; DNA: TGTGCCAGCAGTGACGGGCCCTACGAGCAGTACTTC
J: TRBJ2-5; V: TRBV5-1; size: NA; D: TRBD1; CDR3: CASSPTTGEQETQYF; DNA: TGCGCCAGCAGCCCCACGACAGGGGAGCAAGAGACCCAGTACTTC
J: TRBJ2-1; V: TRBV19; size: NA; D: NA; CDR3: CASSIGTENEQFF; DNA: TGTGCCAGTAGTATAGGGACAGAGAATGAGCAGTTCTTC
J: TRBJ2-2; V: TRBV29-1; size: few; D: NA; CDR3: CSVILNTGELFF; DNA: TGCAGCGTGATACTAAACACCGGGGAGCTGTTTTTT
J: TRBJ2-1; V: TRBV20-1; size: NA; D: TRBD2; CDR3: CSAGLAGGDNEQFF; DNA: TGCAGTGCTGGACTAGCGGGAGGGGACAATGAGCAGTTCTTC
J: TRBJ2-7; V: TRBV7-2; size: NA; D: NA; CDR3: CASGGEGTVSEQYF; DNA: TGTGCCAGCGGGGGCGAGGGTACGGTATCCGAGCAGTACTTC
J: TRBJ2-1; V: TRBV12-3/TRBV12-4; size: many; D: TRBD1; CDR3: CASSSGQGNEQFF; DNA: TGTGCCAGCAGTTCCGGACAGGGGAATGAGCAGTTCTTC
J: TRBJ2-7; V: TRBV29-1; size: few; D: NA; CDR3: CSVDGGPYEQYF; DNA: TGCAGCGTTGACGGGGGACCTTACGAGCAGTACTTC
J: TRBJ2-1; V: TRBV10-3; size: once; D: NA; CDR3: CAISEPTTSIYNEQFF; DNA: TGTGCCATCAGTGAGCCGACTACGTCCATATACAATGAGCAGTTCTTC
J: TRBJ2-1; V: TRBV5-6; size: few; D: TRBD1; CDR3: CASRVQGGDNEQFF; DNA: TGTGCCAGCAGGGTACAGGGGGGAGACAATGAGCAGTTCTTC
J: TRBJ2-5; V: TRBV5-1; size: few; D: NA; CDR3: CASSLGSANWGETQYF; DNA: TGCGCCAGCAGCTTGGGTAGCGCCAACTGGGGGGAGACCCAGTACTTC
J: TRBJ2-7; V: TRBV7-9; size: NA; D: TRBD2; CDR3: CASSPLTSGSHEQYF; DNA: TGTGCCAGCAGCCCCCTTACTAGCGGGAGTCACGAGCAGTACTTC
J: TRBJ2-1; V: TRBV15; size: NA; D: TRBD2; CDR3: CATRAGDIYNEQFF; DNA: TGTGCCACCCGCGCGGGAGACATCTACAATGAGCAGTTCTTC
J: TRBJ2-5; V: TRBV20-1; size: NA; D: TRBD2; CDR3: CSARGSSGTQETQYF; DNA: TGCAGTGCTAGAGGGTCTAGCGGGACCCAAGAGACCCAGTACTTC
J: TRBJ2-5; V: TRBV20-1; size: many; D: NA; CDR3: CSASEREETQYF; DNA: TGCAGTGCTAGCGAAAGGGAAGAGACCCAGTACTTC
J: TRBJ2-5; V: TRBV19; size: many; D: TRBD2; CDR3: CASIGRTSGQETQYF; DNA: TGTGCCAGTATCGGACGGACTAGCGGACAAGAGACCCAGTACTTC
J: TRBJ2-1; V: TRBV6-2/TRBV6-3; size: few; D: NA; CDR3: CASSYFLGADYYNEQFF; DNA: TGTGCCAGCAGTTACTTTTTGGGGGCCGATTACTACAATGAGCAGTTCTTC